The 8 T cell receptor beta chains below all came from one sample that was sequenced in a study of cytomegalovirus exposure and HLA in healthy donors. The study ran its PCR with 60 Vbeta and 13 Jbeta primers. Assay: immunoSEQ multiplex PCR; the TCRdb copy retains only in-frame clones and omits some. The sample lists around 150,000 clones; approximately 71% were seen once. Sequencing used PBMCs. Receptors were obtained from a man aged 25-40 years in good health and CMV-seropositive.

The chain combines TRBV6-1 with TRBJ2-2; D unclear. CDR1 and CDR2 (germline): MNHNS, SASEGT. The V and J ends lost 5 bases and 6 bases respectively, with 4 bases between them. CDR3 size: 11 residues. The CDR3 coding sequence is TGTGCCAGCAGTATCGCCGGGGAGCTGTTTTTT. Residues: CASSIAGELFF.

The J gene is TRBJ2-7, the V gene TRBV5-1, with 9 bases that match TRBD1. V gave up 3 bases and J gave up 3 bases; unmatched junction bases: 7. Germline values: CDR1 SGHRS, CDR2 YFSETQ. The CDR3 loop spans 15 amino acids. DNA of the CDR3: TGCGCCAGCAGCTCCGGGGAGGACAGGGGCTACGAGCAGTACTTC. Protein: CASSSGEDRGYEQYF.

The sample holds a few counts of this clone. The chain has TRBV4-1 and TRBJ2-5; TRBD1 matches at 9 bases. The germline V gene encodes CDR1 MGHRA and CDR2 YSYEKL. The CDR3 loop spans 13 amino acids. The J segment lost 10 bases and the V segment lost 3 bases, leaving 6 bases of the junction unmatched. The CDR3 bases are TGCGCCAGCAGCCACACCCAGACAGGGGGCCAGTACTTC. This gives the protein CASSHTQTGGQYF.

The chain uses TRBV5-1 and TRBJ2-1, with TRBD2 matching over 8 bases. J gave up 1 base and V 1 base, and 4 bases lay outside the gene matches. In germline, CDR1 is SGHRS, CDR2 YFSETQ. The CDR3 runs 16 residues. The DNA of the CDR3 is TGCGCCAGCAGCTTGAAGGCGGGAGGATCCTACAATGAGCAGTTCTTC. Its translation: CASSLKAGGSYNEQFF.

The chain joins TRBV7-9 to TRBJ1-1; 11 nucleotides line up with TRBD1. Germline-derived CDR1 and CDR2 are SEHNR and FQNEAQ (reference sequence). V shed 6 bases and J 4 bases; nucleotides not matched to a gene: 7. The CDR3 runs 15 residues. CDR3 region: CASSYGQGARTEAFF. The CDR3 bases are TGTGCCAGCAGTTATGGACAGGGGGCTCGCACTGAAGCTTTCTTT.

V and J are TRBV4-1 and TRBJ1-2; D gene unclear. Per germline, CDR1 MGHRA and CDR2 YSYEKL. The CDR3 sequence is 14 residues long. V was cut by 1 base and J by 1 base, with 7 bases left in between. CDR3 bases: TGCGCCAGCAGCCAAGTTACGGTTAACTATGGCTACACCTTC. This translates into CASSQVTVNYGYTF.

The chain combines TRBV6-1 with TRBJ1-2; 8 nucleotides align to TRBD1. Germline trimming cut 6 bases from V and 3 bases from J; bases unmatched to any gene: 6. Germline CDR1 is MNHNS and CDR2 is SASEGT. This CDR3 is built from 14 residues. The CDR3 protein is CASRGQAGDYGYTF. For the CDR3, the DNA is TGTGCCAGCAGGGGACAGGCAGGGGACTATGGCTACACCTTC.

The V and J genes are TRBV7-8 and TRBJ2-1; D remains ambiguous. The CDR3 is 14 residues long. V dropped 4 bases and J dropped 6 bases, with 13 bases sitting between them. Per the germline V gene, CDR1 is SGHVS and CDR2 is FQNEAQ. CDR3: CASSSPFLINEQFF. Written as DNA, the CDR3 is TGTGCCAGCAGCTCCCCTTTTCTAATCAATGAGCAGTTCTTC. The variable domain in full, completed from reference TRBV7-8 and TRBJ2-1, reads GAGVSQSPRYKVAKRGQDVALRCDPISGHVSLFWYQQALGQGPEFLTYFQNEAQLDKSGLPSDRFFAERPEGSVSTLKIQRTQQEDSAVYLCASSSPFLINEQFFGPGTRLTVL.